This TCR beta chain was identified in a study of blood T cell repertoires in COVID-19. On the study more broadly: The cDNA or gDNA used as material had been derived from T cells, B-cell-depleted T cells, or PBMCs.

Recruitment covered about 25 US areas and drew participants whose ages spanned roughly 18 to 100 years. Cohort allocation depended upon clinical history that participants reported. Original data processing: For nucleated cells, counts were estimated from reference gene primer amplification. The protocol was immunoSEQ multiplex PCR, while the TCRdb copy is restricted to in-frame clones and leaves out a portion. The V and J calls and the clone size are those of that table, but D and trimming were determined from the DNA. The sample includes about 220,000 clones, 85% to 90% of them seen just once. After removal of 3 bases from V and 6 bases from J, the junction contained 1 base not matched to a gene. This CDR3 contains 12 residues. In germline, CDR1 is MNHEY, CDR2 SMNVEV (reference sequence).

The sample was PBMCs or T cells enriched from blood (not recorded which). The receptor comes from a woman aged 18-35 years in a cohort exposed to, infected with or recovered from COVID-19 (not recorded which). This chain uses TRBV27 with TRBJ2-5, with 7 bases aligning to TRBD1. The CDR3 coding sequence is TGTGCCAGCAGTTTTAGGGGGCAGACCCAGTACTTC. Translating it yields CASSFRGQTQYF.